Below, 5 T cell receptor beta chains from the same sample are listed, as sequenced in a study of beta chain features in type 1 diabetes. TCRB transcripts that were expressed got sequenced, as all of the isolated RNA had been reverse transcribed. Clones were read by immunoSEQ multiplex PCR, and TCRdb kept only the in-frame ones, dropping some. The sample records hundreds of thousands of clones, less than 15% being singletons. The sequenced sample was central memory CD4+ T cells from blood. Receptor source: a young man in good health.

This clone appeared a few times. This chain joins TRBV6-1 and TRBJ1-1; no clear D gene. CDR1 and CDR2 from the germline V gene are MNHNS and SASEGT. This CDR3 is built from 13 residues. V was pared by 4 bases and J by 0 bases, with 6 bases between. The DNA of the CDR3 is TGTGCCAGCAGTGGGCAGTTGAACACTGAAGCTTTCTTT. Translated: CASSGQLNTEAFF.

This clone was detected a few times. The chain recombines TRBV5-4 with TRBJ2-1; tentatively, D is TRBD1 or TRBD2 (6 bases each). The CDR3 runs to 14 residues. Per germline, CDR1 SGHNT and CDR2 YYREEE (reference sequence). Trimming removed 5 bases from V and 7 bases from J, with 16 bases in between. CDR3: CASSYWGAGNEQFF. The CDR3 nucleotides are TGTGCCAGCAGTTATTGGGGGGCTGGAAATGAGCAGTTCTTC.

The chain joins TRBV6-6 to TRBJ1-2, with 10 bases lining up with TRBD1. This CDR3 comprises 13 residues. From germline, CDR1 is MNHNY and CDR2 SVGAGI (reference sequence). Losses at the gene ends were 9 bases for V and 7 bases for J; bases not matched to a gene: 8. The CDR3 nucleotides are TGTGCCAGGAGGGACAGGGGTCGGCGTGGCTACACCTTC. Protein product: CARRDRGRRGYTF.

The sample holds a few counts of this clone. The genes are TRBV5-6 and TRBJ1-2; D perhaps matches TRBD1 (5 bases). Germline-derived CDR1 and CDR2 are SGHDT and YYEEEE. There are 15 residues in the CDR3. V was clipped by 6 bases and J by 7 bases, with 22 bases between them. CDR3: CASTLGGGQGFGYTF. The CDR3, as DNA: TGTGCCAGCACCTTAGGCGGGGGTCAGGGCTTTGGCTACACCTTC.

The V call is TRBV6-1, the J call TRBJ2-7, with 9 bases lining up with TRBD1. This CDR3 is 13 amino acids long. Germline CDR1 reads MNHNS; CDR2 reads SASEGT. With 3 bases clipped from V and 7 bases from J, the junction kept 4 bases outside the gene matches. The CDR3 DNA follows: TGTGCCAGCAGTGACGGACAGGGGAGGGAGCAGTACTTC. This codes for CASSDGQGREQYF.